This T cell receptor (beta chain) was identified in a study of T cells in Graves' hyperthyroidism and ophthalmopathy. With a duration under 2 months, the hyperthyroidism was newly diagnosed in patients aged 18 to 65. V lost 4 bases to trimming and J lost 8 bases; unmatched junction nucleotides: 16. This CDR3 comprises 17 residues. Germline lookup yields CDR1 LGHDT and CDR2 YNNKEL (reference sequence). The investigators amplified TCR beta CDR3 regions from RNA transcripts. RT-PCR in the first round (using the HTBI primer set) targeted the TCR CDR3. MiXCR, applied by TCRdb to the multiplex PCR reads, yields one record per CDR3 protein. The data contain hundreds of thousands of distinct CDR3 sequences, around 15% of them singletons. Findings of the study overall: Patients with ophthalmopathy were separated from those with stable hyperthyroidism by a 13 V-J model. Most thyroid clonotypes expanded above 0.001 were also detected in blood.

This clonotype was seen a few times. Antigen unknown. This chain uses TRBV3-1 with TRBJ2-1; 8 bases fit TRBD2. This TCR was sampled from a woman younger than 45 with Graves' hyperthyroidism. The sample comprised blood. The CDR3 DNA reads as TGTGCCAGCAGCCCCTTCGAGACGGGAGGGCTTGTGGATGAGCAGTTCTTC. Translated: CASSPFETGGLVDEQFF.